Following are 8 T cell receptor beta chains from one sample sequenced in a study of sequential checkpoint blockade in melanoma. The table came from immunoSEQ multiplex PCR; TCRdb's copy has only in-frame clones and leaves some out. The table shows 20,000 to 25,000 clones, with around 70% occurring only once. Stated treatment: randomized to nivolumab then ipilimumab (arm A) or the reverse (arm B). Sequencing was performed on CD8+ T cells sorted from blood (inferred from file names), taken from a patient given nivolumab and ipilimumab in sequence. The receptor set was obtained from a human donor with melanoma.

The chain joins TRBV7-9 to TRBJ1-2, with D unclear. Germline V lookup: CDR1 SEHNR, CDR2 FQNEAQ (reference sequence). CDR3 length: 13 residues. The germline V and J ends were trimmed by 5 bases and 2 bases, with 9 bases remaining between them. Here the CDR3 DNA reads TGTGCCAGCAGCCATGGGCTGAACTATGGCTACACCTTC. It translates to CASSHGLNYGYTF.

The chain combines TRBV7-6 with TRBJ2-7; maybe TRBD1 (5 bases). V lost 1 base and J lost 3, with 16 bases in between. Germline V CDR1 and CDR2: SGHVS, FNYEAQ. The CDR3 covers 16 residues. The CDR3 sequence is CASSLGTGLGSYEQYF. Here the CDR3 DNA reads TGTGCCAGCAGCTTAGGTACAGGATTGGGTAGCTACGAGCAGTACTTC.

This clone showed up just once. This rearrangement joins TRBV15 to TRBJ1-5; 9 nucleotides line up with TRBD1. V lost 9 bases to trimming and J lost 6 bases; unmatched junction nucleotides: 6. This CDR3 is built from 13 residues. Germline V CDR1 and CDR2: LNHNV, YYDKDF (reference sequence). The CDR3: CATDRGRSQPQHF. The CDR3 nucleotides read TGTGCCACGGACAGGGGCAGGAGTCAGCCCCAGCATTTT.

J is TRBJ1-6 and V is TRBV6-1; D is unresolved. Trimming pared 11 bases from V and 4 bases from J, leaving 12 bases between. Per germline, CDR1 MNHNS and CDR2 SASEGT. The CDR3 runs to 13 residues. The CDR3 DNA sequence: TGTGCCGTACAGTCAGGTTATAATTCACCCCTCCACTTT. Protein sequence: CAVQSGYNSPLHF.

This chain connects TRBV14 to TRBJ2-5; tentative D call: TRBD2 (6 bases). CDR1 SGHDN and CDR2 FVKESK come from the germline V gene. Trimming pared 2 bases from V and 1 base from J, leaving 11 bases between. This CDR3 region has 15 residues. This CDR3 reads CASSQQRDFQETQYF. The CDR3 coding sequence is TGTGCCAGCAGCCAACAACGGGACTTCCAAGAGACCCAGTACTTC.

This rearrangement joins TRBV6-5 to TRBJ2-7; D uncertain. CDR1 and CDR2 from the germline V gene are MNHEY and SVGAGI. The CDR3 length is 12 residues. Trimming took off 5 bases at V and 7 bases at J, with 12 bases between the two ends. This CDR3 reads CASSPRYPEQYV. The CDR3 DNA reads TGTGCCAGCAGTCCTAGATACCCTGAGCAGTACGTC.

In this sample, this clone turned up a few times. The chain uses TRBV5-6 and TRBJ1-1; perhaps TRBD1 as D (5 bases). In germline, CDR1 is SGHDT, CDR2 YYEEEE. V lost 4 bases, J lost 4 bases, and 11 bases lay in between. The CDR3 extends over 13 amino acids. The CDR3, as DNA: TGTGCCAGCAGCCTGGGGCATGGCACTGAAGCTTTCTTT. Amino acids: CASSLGHGTEAFF.

This clone was picked up a small number of times. The chain couples TRBV9 to TRBJ2-3, with a possible D match to TRBD1 (6 bases). The germline V gene encodes CDR1 SGDLS and CDR2 YYNGEE. The CDR3 is made up of 13 amino acids. V was pared by 6 bases and J by 0 bases, with 8 bases between. DNA for the CDR3: TGTGCCAGCAACAGGGACAGCACAGATACGCAGTATTTT. Encoded protein: CASNRDSTDTQYF. Based on the CDR3 plus reference TRBV9 and TRBJ2-3, the full variable domain is DSGVTQTPKHLITATGQRVTLRCSPRSGDLSVYWYQQSLDQGLQFLIQYYNGEERAKGNILERFSAQQFPDLHSELNLSSLELGDSALYFCASNRDSTDTQYFGPGTRLTVL.